The source of this T cell receptor beta chain is a study of blood T cell repertoires in COVID-19. On the study more broadly: There were acute and convalescent COVID-19 samples, and they came from the United States, Italy and Spain. T cells, B-cell-depleted T cells, or PBMCs provided the cDNA or gDNA that served as material.

In the original workflow: Nucleated cell counts were estimated from reference gene primer amplification. Measured with immunoSEQ multiplex PCR; TCRdb has only the in-frame clones, and not every one. That table is the source of V, J and clone size, and D and trimming were worked out from the DNA. This table has 200,000 to 300,000 clones, 83% appearing once. Deletions cut 5 bases from V and 3 bases from J, with 12 bases between. Germline V gene data show CDR1 as SGHNT and CDR2 as YYREEE (reference sequence). The CDR3 has 13 residues. The chain is built from TRBV5-4 and TRBJ2-7, with a possible D match to TRBD1 (6 bases). The origin of this receptor is a human donor in a cohort sampled during active COVID-19. Material for sequencing was peripheral blood. This CDR3 reads CASRKDSVYEQYF. DNA of the CDR3: TGTGCCAGCAGAAAGGACAGCGTCTACGAGCAGTACTTC.